This section outlines one T cell receptor beta chain sequence together with its context. The data originate from a study of T cell responses to AZD1222 COVID-19 vaccine. Sequencing was performed with immunoSEQ multiplex PCR; in TCRdb, only in-frame clones are kept and a portion is missing. The sample consists of approximately 70,000 clones, 88% of them appearing once. This sequence was found in an adult who received the MenACWY meningococcal vaccine as a control. The specimen comprised peripheral blood, sampled 28 days after the second dose of the MenACWY control vaccine.

The CDR3 sequence is CASSLTGVGNEKLFF. The DNA of the CDR3 is TGTGCCAGCAGCCTTACTGGTGTTGGGAATGAAAAACTGTTTTTT. This chain connects TRBV7-7 to TRBJ1-4, with D unclear. This CDR3 is 15 amino acids long. Trimming removed 5 bases at V and 5 bases at J, with 15 bases between. Germline V gene lookup returns CDR1 SSHAT and CDR2 FNYEAQ (reference sequence).